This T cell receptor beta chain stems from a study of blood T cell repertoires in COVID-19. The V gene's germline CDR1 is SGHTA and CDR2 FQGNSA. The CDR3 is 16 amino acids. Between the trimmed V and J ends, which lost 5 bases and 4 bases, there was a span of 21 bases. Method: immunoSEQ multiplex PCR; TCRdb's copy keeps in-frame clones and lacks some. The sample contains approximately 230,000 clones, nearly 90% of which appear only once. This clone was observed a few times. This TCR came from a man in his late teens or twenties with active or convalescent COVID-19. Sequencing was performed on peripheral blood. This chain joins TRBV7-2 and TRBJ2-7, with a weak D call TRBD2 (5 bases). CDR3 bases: TGTGCCAGCAGCCATAAATCCCGGGCCCCGGGGTACGAGCAGTACTTC. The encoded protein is CASSHKSRAPGYEQYF.